This T cell receptor (beta chain) was profiled in a study of cytomegalovirus exposure and HLA in healthy donors. Overall study findings and caveats: A later analysis linked a missense DCLRE1C variant to TCR beta V- and J-gene trimming. Testing in vitro showed three CMV-associated chains specific for CMV antigens.

The germline V gene encodes CDR1 LNHDA and CDR2 SQIVND (reference sequence). V was pared by 3 bases and J by 0 bases, with 15 bases between. This CDR3 is 18 amino acids long. The PCR contained 60 Vbeta and 13 Jbeta primers. Method: immunoSEQ multiplex PCR; TCRdb's copy keeps in-frame clones and lacks some. The sample has just over 150,000 clones, approximately 70% seen once. When sampled, the donors appeared nominally healthy, though they likely had unrecorded immune exposures. Regarding this clone: Its specificity is unknown.

This chain joins TRBV19 and TRBJ2-6; tentatively, D is TRBD1 (6 bases). The sequence was collected from a man aged 40-49 years in good health and CMV-seropositive. Material for sequencing was PBMCs. Here the CDR3 DNA reads TGTGCCAGTAGTATCGGTCGACAGGTGAGCTCTGGGGCCAACGTCCTGACTTTC. Translated, it gives CASSIGRQVSSGANVLTF.